Here is one T cell receptor (beta chain) with its context. Enrollment of patients from Seattle took place during active infection, with longitudinal follow-up. The data stem from a study of blood T cell repertoires in COVID-19. Original methodology: Researchers report that nucleated cell counts were estimated from reference gene primer amplification. The repertoire was sequenced with immunoSEQ multiplex PCR; TCRdb's copy has only in-frame clones and lacks some. V and J calls and clone size are those listed in that table; D and trimming were worked out from the DNA. The sample lists about 290,000 clones; 89% were seen once. The sequenced sample was peripheral blood. This clonotype was sampled from a woman in her 30s with COVID-19, enrolled during active disease.

CDR3 amino acids: CASSLDRGRGFF. CDR3 sequence (DNA): TGTGCCAGCAGTTTGGACAGGGGGCGGGGGTTCTTC. The chain recombines TRBV2 with TRBJ2-1; 11 bases fit TRBD1. The V and J ends lost 5 bases and 15 bases, in that order; junction bases with no gene match: 6. The CDR3 extends over 12 amino acids. Germline CDR1 SNHLY, CDR2 FYNNEI.